This record covers a single T cell receptor (beta chain). It was one heparinised blood draw, averaging roughly 120 mL, that each donor gave. Via the markers CD45RO/CCR7/CD25/CD127/CD95/CD27, stem cell-like memory, regulatory, central memory and naive CD4+ cells were sorted. Expressed TCRB transcripts were sequenced because the entire RNA isolate underwent reverse transcription. Assay used: immunoSEQ multiplex PCR; TCRdb lists only in-frame clones, some missing. The sample has 350,000 to 400,000 clones, roughly 16% seen once. Germline-derived CDR1 and CDR2 are SGHRS and YFSETQ. J gave up 3 bases and V 0 bases, and 6 bases lay outside the gene matches. The CDR3 extends over 15 amino acids. The data are from a study of beta chain features in type 1 diabetes. Study as a whole: There were about 110,000,000 sorted cells examined across all samples.

Sequencing input: naive CD4+ T cells from blood. The chain has TRBV5-1 and TRBJ2-7, with TRBD2 identical over 7 bases. The receptor comes from a woman under 30 in good health. In DNA, the CDR3 is TGCGCCAGCAGCTTGGGGGGACTACAATTCTACGAGCAGTACTTC. Protein sequence: CASSLGGLQFYEQYF. The whole variable domain, remainder taken from reference TRBV5-1 and TRBJ2-7, is KAGVTQTPRYLIKTRGQQVTLSCSPISGHRSVSWYQQTPGQGLQFLFEYFSETQRNKGNFPGRFSGRQFSNSRSEMNVSTLELGDSALYLCASSLGGLQFYEQYFGPGTRLTVT.